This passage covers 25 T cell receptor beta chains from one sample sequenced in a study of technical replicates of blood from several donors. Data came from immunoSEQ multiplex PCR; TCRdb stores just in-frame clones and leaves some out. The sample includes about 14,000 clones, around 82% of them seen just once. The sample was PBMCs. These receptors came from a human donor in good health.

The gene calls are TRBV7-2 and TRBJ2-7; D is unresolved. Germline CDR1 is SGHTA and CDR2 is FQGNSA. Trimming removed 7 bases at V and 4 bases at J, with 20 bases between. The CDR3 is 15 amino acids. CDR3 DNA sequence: TGTGCCAGCAACTACCCCGGCTTTCCCCCTTACGAGCAGTACTTC. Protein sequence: CASNYPGFPPYEQYF.

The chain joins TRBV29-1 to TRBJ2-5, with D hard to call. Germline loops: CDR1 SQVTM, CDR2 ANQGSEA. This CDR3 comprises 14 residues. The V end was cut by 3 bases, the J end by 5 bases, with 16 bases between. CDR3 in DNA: TGCAGCGTTGATGAGGATTCCACTGCGGAGACCCAGTACTTC. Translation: CSVDEDSTAETQYF.

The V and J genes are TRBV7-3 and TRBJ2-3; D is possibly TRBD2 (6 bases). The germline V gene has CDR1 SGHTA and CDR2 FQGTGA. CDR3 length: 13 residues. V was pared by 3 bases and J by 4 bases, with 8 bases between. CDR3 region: CASSFSGADTQYF. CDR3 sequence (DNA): TGTGCCAGCAGCTTTAGCGGAGCAGATACGCAGTATTTT.

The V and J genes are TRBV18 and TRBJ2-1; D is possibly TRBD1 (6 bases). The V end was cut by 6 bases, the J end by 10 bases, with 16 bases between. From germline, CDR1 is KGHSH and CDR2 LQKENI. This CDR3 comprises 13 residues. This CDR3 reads CASSHRELTEQFF. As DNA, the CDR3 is TGTGCCAGCTCCCACAGGGAACTCACCGAGCAGTTCTTC.

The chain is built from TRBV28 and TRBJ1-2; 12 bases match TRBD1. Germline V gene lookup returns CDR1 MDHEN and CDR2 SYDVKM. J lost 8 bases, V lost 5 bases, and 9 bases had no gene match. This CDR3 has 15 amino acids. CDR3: CASSTGGQGAVGYTF. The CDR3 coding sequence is TGTGCCAGCAGTACCGGGGGACAGGGGGCGGTAGGCTACACCTTC.

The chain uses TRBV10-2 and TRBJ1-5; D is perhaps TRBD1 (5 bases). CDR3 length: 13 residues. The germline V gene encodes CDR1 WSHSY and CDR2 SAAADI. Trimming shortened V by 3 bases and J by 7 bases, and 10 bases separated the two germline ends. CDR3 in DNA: TGCGCCAGCAGTGATAGGGGTCGGCAGCCCCAGCATTTT. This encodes CASSDRGRQPQHF.

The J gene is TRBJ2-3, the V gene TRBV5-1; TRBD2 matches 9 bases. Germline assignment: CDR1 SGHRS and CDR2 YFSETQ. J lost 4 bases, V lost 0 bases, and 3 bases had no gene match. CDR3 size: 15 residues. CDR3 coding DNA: TGCGCCAGCAGCTTGGCCTTAGCGGGAGCAGATACGCAGTATTTT. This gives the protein CASSLALAGADTQYF.

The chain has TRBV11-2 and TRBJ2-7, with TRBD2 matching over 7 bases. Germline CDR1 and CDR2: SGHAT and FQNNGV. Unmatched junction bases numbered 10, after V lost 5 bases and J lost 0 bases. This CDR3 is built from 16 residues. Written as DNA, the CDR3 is TGTGCCAGCAGCCCCCTCCCGGGCGGGAGCTCCTACGAGCAGTACTTC. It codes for CASSPLPGGSSYEQYF.

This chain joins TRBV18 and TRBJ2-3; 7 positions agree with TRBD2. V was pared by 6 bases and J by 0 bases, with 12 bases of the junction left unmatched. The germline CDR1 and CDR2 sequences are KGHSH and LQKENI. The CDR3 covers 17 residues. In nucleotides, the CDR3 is TGTGCCAGCTCCCCCACCCTAGCGGCTCTCAGCACAGATACGCAGTATTTT. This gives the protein CASSPTLAALSTDTQYF.

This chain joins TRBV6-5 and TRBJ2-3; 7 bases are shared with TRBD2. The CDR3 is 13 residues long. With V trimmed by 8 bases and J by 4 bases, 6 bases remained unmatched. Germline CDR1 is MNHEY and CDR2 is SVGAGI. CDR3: CASRGLGADTQYF. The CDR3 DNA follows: TGTGCCAGCCGCGGACTAGGGGCAGATACGCAGTATTTT.

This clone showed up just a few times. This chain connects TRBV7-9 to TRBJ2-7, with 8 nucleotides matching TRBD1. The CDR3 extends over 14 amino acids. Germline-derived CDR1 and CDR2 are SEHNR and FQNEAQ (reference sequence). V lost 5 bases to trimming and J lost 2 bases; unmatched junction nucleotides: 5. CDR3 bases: TGTGCCAGCAGCAAATTACAGGGGGCCTACGAGCAGTACTTC. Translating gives CASSKLQGAYEQYF.

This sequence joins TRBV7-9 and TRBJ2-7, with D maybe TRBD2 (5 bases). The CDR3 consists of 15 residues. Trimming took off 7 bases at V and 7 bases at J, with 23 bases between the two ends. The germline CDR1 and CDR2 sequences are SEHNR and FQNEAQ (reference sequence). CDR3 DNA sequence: TGTGCCAGCACCCCCTGGACTCCAGGCAGGCTGGAGCAGTACTTC. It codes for CASTPWTPGRLEQYF.

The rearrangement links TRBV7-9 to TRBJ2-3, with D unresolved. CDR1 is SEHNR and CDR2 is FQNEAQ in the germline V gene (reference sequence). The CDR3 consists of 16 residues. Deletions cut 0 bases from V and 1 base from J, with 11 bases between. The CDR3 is CASSLAAAGRTDTQYF. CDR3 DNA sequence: TGTGCCAGCAGCTTAGCTGCCGCAGGTCGCACAGATACGCAGTATTTT.

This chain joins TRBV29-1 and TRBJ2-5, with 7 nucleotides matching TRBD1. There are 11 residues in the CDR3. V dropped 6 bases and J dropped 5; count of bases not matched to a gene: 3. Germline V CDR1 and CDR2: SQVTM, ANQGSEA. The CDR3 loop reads CSVAGGETQYF. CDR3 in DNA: TGCAGCGTGGCAGGGGGTGAGACCCAGTACTTC.

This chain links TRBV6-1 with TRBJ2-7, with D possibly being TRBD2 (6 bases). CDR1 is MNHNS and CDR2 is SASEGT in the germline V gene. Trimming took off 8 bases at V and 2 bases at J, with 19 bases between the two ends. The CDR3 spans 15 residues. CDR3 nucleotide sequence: TGTGCCAGCGGACCGGGCGGGACCCCCACCTACGAGCAGTACTTC. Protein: CASGPGGTPTYEQYF.

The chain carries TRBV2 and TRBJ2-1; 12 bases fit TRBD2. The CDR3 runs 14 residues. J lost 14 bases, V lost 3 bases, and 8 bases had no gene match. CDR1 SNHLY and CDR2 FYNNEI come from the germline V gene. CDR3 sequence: CASSEKPLAGGEFF. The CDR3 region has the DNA TGTGCCAGCAGTGAGAAACCCCTAGCGGGAGGGGAGTTCTTC.

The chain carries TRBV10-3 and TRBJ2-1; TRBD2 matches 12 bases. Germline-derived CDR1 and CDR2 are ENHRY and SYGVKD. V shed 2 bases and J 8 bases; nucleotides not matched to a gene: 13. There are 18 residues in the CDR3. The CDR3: CAISEVTSGRFDVDEQFF. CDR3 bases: TGTGCCATCAGTGAGGTAACTAGCGGGAGGTTTGACGTGGATGAGCAGTTCTTC.

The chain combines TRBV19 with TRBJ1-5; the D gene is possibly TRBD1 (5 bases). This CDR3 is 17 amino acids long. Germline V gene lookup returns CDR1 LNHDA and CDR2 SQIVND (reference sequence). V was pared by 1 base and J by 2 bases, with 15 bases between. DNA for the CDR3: TGTGCCAGTAGTATAGTTCAGGGCGGTCGGGGCAATCAGCCCCAGCATTTT. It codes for CASSIVQGGRGNQPQHF.

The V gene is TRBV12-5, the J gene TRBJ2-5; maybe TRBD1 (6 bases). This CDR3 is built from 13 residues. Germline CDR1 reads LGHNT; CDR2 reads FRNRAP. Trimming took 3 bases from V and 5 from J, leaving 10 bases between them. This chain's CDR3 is CASGLGGGETQYF. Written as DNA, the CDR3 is TGTGCTAGTGGTTTAGGGGGTGGCGAGACCCAGTACTTC. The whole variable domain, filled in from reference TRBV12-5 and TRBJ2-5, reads DARVTQTPRHKVTEMGQEVTMRCQPILGHNTVFWYRQTMMQGLELLAYFRNRAPLDDSGMPKDRFSAEMPDATLATLKIQPSEPRDSAVYFCASGLGGGETQYFGPGTRLLVL.

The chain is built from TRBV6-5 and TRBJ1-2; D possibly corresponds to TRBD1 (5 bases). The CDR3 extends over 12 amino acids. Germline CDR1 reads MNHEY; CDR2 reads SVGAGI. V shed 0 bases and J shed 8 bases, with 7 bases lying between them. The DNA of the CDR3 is TGTGCCAGCAGTTACTCAGGGGCCGGCTACACCTTC. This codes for CASSYSGAGYTF.

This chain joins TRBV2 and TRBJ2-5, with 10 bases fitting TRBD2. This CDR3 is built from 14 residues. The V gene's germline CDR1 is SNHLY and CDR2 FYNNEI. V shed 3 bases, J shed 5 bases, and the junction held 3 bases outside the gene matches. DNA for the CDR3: TGTGCCAGCAGTGAGCTAGCGGGAGCTGAGACCCAGTACTTC. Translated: CASSELAGAETQYF.

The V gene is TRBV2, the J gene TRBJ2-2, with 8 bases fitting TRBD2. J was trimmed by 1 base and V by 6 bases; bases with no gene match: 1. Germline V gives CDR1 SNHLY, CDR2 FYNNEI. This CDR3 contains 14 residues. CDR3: CASSGGGNTGELFF. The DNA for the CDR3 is TGTGCCAGCAGCGGGGGGGGGAACACCGGGGAGCTGTTTTTT.

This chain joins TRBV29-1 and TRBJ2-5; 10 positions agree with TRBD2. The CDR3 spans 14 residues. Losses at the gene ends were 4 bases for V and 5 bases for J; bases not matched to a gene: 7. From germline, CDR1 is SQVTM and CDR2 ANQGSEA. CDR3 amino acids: CSVASGSGSETQYF. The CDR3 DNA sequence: TGCAGCGTTGCTAGCGGGAGTGGGAGTGAGACCCAGTACTTC.

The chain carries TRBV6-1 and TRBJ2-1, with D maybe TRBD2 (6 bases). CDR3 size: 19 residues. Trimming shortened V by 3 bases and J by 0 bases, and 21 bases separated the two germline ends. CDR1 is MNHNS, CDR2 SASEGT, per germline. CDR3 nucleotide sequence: TGTGCCAGCAGTGACTATAGCGGAGCAGACGGGAGCTCCTACAATGAGCAGTTCTTC. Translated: CASSDYSGADGSSYNEQFF.

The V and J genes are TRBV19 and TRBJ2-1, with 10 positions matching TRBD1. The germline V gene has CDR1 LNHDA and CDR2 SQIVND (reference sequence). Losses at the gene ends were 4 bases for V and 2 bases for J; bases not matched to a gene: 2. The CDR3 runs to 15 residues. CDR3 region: CASSTDRGPYNEQFF. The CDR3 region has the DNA TGTGCCAGTAGTACAGACAGGGGGCCCTACAATGAGCAGTTCTTC. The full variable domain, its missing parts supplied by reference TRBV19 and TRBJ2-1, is DGGITQSPKYLFRKEGQNVTLSCEQNLNHDAMYWYRQDPGQGLRLIYYSQIVNDFQKGDIAEGYSVSREKKESFPLTVTSAQKNPTAFYLCASSTDRGPYNEQFFGPGTRLTVL.